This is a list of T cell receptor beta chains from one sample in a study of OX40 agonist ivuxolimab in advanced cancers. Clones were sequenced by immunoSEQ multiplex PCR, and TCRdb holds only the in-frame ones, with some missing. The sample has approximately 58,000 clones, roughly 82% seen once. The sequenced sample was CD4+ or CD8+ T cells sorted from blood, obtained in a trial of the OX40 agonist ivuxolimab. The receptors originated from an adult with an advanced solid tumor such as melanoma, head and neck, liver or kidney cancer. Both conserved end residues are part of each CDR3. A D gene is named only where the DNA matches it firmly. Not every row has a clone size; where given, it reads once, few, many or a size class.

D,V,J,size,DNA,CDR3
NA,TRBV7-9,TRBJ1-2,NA,TGTGCCAGCAGCCCCGGGCAGGGCTACACCTTC,CASSPGQGYTF
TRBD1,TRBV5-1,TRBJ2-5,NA,TGCGCCAGCAGCTTTTTGCTGACAGGGGGCCTAGAGACCCAGTACTTC,CASSFLLTGGLETQYF
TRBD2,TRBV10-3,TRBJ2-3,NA,TGTGCCATCAGCCTAGGTAGCGGGGTTAGCACAGATACGCAGTATTTT,CAISLGSGVSTDTQYF
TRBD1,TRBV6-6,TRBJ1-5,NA,TGTGCCAGCAGACCTCCGGGACAGAATCAGCCCCAGCATTTT,CASRPPGQNQPQHF
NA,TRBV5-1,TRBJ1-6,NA,TGCGCCAGCAGCTCCTCAAACAGGGAGACTTCACCCCTCCACTTT,CASSSSNRETSPLHF
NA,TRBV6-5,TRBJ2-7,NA,TGTGCCAGCAGTTACTCAACGAGGGGTTCCTACGAGCAGTACTTC,CASSYSTRGSYEQYF
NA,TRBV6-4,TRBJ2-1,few,TGTGCCAGCAGTGATAACCTTGGGACTCCCAATGAGCAGTTCTTC,CASSDNLGTPNEQFF
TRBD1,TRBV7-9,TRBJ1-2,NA,TGTGCCAGCAGCTTATCAGGGACAGGGTCTGGAGGCTACACCTTC,CASSLSGTGSGGYTF
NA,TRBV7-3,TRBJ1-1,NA,TGTGCCAGCAGCTTAACCAGGAACACTGAAGCTTTCTTT,CASSLTRNTEAFF
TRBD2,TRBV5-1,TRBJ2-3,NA,TGCGCCAGCAGCGGCGGGGGGTTGGATACGCAGTATTTT,CASSGGGLDTQYF
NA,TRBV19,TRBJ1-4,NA,TGTGCCAGTAGGGGCAGGGCAAAACGAGGTGAAAAACTGTTTTTT,CASRGRAKRGEKLFF
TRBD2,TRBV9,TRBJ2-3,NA,TGTGCCAGCGCCGGGACTAAGGGTCTTCCAGATACGCAGTATTTT,CASAGTKGLPDTQYF
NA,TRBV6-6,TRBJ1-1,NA,TGTGCCAGCAGCTCTAAAGCAGGGGAGGGCACTGAAGCTTTCTTT,CASSSKAGEGTEAFF
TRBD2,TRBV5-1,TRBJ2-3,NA,TGCGCCAGCAGCGGAGGGACTAGCAGGTTCGCAGATACGCAGTATTTT,CASSGGTSRFADTQYF
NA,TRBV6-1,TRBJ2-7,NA,TGTGCCAGCATCTCCGGGACGGAGACCTACGAGCAGTACTTC,CASISGTETYEQYF
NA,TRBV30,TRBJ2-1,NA,TGTGCCTGGAGTGTGGTCAGGGACAAGCAGTTCTTC,CAWSVVRDKQFF
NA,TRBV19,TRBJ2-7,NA,TGTGCCAGTAGTATAGATAGGGCAGGGACCTACGTCTACGAGCAGTACTTC,CASSIDRAGTYVYEQYF
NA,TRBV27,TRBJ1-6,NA,TGTGCCAGCAGTTTAGAGGGCTTACGGTCACCCCTCCACTTT,CASSLEGLRSPLHF
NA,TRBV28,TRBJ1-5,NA,TGTGCCAGCAGTGGGATAGCCCTCTATAGCAATCAGCCCCAGCATTTT,CASSGIALYSNQPQHF
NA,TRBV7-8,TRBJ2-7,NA,TGTGCCAGCCTACCCATTGTGTATTCTTCCTACGAGCAGTACTTC,CASLPIVYSSYEQYF
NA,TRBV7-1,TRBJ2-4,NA,TGTGCCAGCAGCTTGGGGCAGGAGAACATTCAGTACTTC,CASSLGQENIQYF
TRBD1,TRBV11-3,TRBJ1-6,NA,TGTGCCAGCAGCTTAGATCAGGGACAGAGTAATTCACCCCTCCACTTT,CASSLDQGQSNSPLHF
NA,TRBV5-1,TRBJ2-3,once,TGCGCCAGCAGCGCTCAGGGTAGCACAGATACGCAGTATTTT,CASSAQGSTDTQYF
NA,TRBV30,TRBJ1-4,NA,TGTGCCTGGAATAGGGGAACTAATGAAAAACTGTTTTTT,CAWNRGTNEKLFF
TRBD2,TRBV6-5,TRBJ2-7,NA,TGTGCCAGCAGGGACCTAAGCGGGGTTTCCTACGAGCAGTACTTC,CASRDLSGVSYEQYF
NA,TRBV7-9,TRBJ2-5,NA,TGTGCCAGCAGCTTGGGGGTCGGAGCTCTGCAAGAGACCCAGTACTTC,CASSLGVGALQETQYF
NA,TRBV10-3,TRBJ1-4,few,TGTGCCATCAGTGGGACGGCAGAAAAGGGGCTGTTTTTT,CAISGTAEKGLFF
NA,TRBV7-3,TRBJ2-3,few,TGTGCCAGCAGCACATATAGCACAGATACGCAGTATTTT,CASSTYSTDTQYF
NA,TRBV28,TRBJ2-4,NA,TGTGCCAGCAGTTTGGCCCCGGGCGGTGGCATTCAGTACTTC,CASSLAPGGGIQYF
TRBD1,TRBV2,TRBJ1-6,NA,TGTGCCAGCCGTGGGACAGGGACAAATTCACCCCTCCACTTT,CASRGTGTNSPLHF
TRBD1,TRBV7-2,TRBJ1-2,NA,TGTGCCAGCAGCCCCCGGCAGGGGGATGGCTACACCTTC,CASSPRQGDGYTF
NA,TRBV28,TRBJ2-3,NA,TGTGCCAGCAGTATCCGGACCCACACAGATACGCAGTATTTT,CASSIRTHTDTQYF
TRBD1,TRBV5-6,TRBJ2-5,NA,TGTGCCAGCAGCCAACAGGGGGCCCTAGTAGCGCCCCAGTACTTC,CASSQQGALVAPQYF
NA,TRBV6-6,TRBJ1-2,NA,TGTGCCAGCAGTTACGGGCTAGGCTATGGCTACACCTTC,CASSYGLGYGYTF
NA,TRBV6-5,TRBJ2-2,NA,TGTGCCAGCAGTACCACGGGCACCGGGGAGCTGTTTTTT,CASSTTGTGELFF
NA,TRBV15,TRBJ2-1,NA,TGTGCCACCAGCAACCCTCCCGTCTATGAGCAGTTCTTC,CATSNPPVYEQFF
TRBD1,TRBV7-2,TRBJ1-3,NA,TGTGCCAGCAGCTCGGGACAGGGAAACACCATATATTTT,CASSSGQGNTIYF
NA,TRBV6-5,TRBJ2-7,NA,TGTGCCAGCACCGGGGTACAATACGAGCAGTACTTC,CASTGVQYEQYF
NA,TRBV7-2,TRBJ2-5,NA,TGTGCCAGCAGCTTAGAGGCGGGAAGGCAAGAGACCCAGTACTTC,CASSLEAGRQETQYF
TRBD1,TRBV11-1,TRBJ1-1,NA,TGTGCCAGCAGCTTAGGGGACAGGGAGAACACTGAAGCTTTCTTT,CASSLGDRENTEAFF
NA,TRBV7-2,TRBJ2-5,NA,TGTGCCAGCAGCATCGACAGATTAGAGACCCAGTACTTC,CASSIDRLETQYF
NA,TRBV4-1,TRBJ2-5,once,TGCGCCAGCAGCTTACTTGGGGCAGAGACCCAGTACTTC,CASSLLGAETQYF
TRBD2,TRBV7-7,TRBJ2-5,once,TGTGCTAGCAGCTTCCGGGGGGGCGGAGAGACCCAGTACTTC,CASSFRGGGETQYF
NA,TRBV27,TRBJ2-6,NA,TGTGCCAGCAGTTCCGTCAGCTCTGGGGCCAACGTCCTGACTTTC,CASSSVSSGANVLTF
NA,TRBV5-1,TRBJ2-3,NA,TGCGCCAGCAGCTTGGGTGAGGGGAGCACAGATACGCAGTATTTT,CASSLGEGSTDTQYF
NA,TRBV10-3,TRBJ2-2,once,TGTGCCATGAGGCGGGGGACAGTGAACACCGGGGAGCTGTTTTTT,CAMRRGTVNTGELFF
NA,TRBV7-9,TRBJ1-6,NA,TGTGCCAGCAGCTCCCCGGGTTCACCCCTCCACTTT,CASSSPGSPLHF
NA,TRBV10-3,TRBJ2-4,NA,TGTGCCATCAGTGAGGAGGGGAACAAAAACATTCAGTACTTC,CAISEEGNKNIQYF
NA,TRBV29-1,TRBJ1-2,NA,TGCAGCGTTGAAGGAAATGGCTACACCTTC,CSVEGNGYTF
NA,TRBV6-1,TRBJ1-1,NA,TGTGCCAGCCCACTCATGGGGTGGAACACTGAAGCTTTCTTT,CASPLMGWNTEAFF
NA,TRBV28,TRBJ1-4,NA,TGTGCCAGCAGTTTATCCAGGGGCGTAGATGAAAAACTGTTTTTT,CASSLSRGVDEKLFF
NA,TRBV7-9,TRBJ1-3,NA,TGTGCCAGCAGCTTAGTGGCCACTGGAAACACCATATATTTT,CASSLVATGNTIYF
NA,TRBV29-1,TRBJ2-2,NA,TGCAGCGGGAGAGGGGACTTCACCGGGGAGCTGTTTTTT,CSGRGDFTGELFF
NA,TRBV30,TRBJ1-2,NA,TGTGCCTGGAGTGACACTAACTATGGCTACACCTTC,CAWSDTNYGYTF